What follows are 20 T cell receptor beta chains derived from one specimen sequenced in a study of CD8 T cells in Susac syndrome. Random hexamers served to reverse transcribe roughly 0.45 to 1 ug RNA. TCRdb reprocessed the immunoSEQ multiplex PCR reads with MiXCR, giving one entry per CDR3 protein. This sample has around 220,000 distinct CDR3 sequences, with roughly 92% found just once. Input material: CD8+ T cells from PBMCs. These receptors originate from a human donor with multiple sclerosis.

This chain uses TRBV29-1 with TRBJ2-1; TRBD1 agrees at 9 bases. Germline V gives CDR1 SQVTM, CDR2 ANQGSEA. Trimming cost V 6 bases and J 9 bases; bases outside gene matches: 12. The CDR3 is 14 amino acids. The CDR3 sequence: CSVPGTGSFGEQFF. CDR3 DNA sequence: TGCAGCGTCCCCGGGACAGGGAGCTTTGGTGAGCAGTTCTTC.

This sequence joins TRBV12-3 or TRBV12-4 and TRBJ1-1; 8 bases are a match to TRBD1. The CDR3 is made up of 14 amino acids. Trimming at V came to 4 bases and at J to 5 bases, leaving 6 bases not matched to a gene. The CDR3 spells CASSSPGGRTEAFF. In DNA form, the CDR3 reads TGTGCCAGCAGTTCCCCAGGGGGCCGGACTGAAGCTTTCTTT.

The chain has TRBV9 and TRBJ2-1; D not certain. Germline values: CDR1 SGDLS, CDR2 YYNGEE. V gave up 4 bases and J gave up 9 bases, with 11 bases separating them. The CDR3 spans 12 residues. In DNA, the CDR3 is TGTGCCAGCAGCAAAAAAGTAGGTGAGCAGTTCTTC. Encoded protein: CASSKKVGEQFF.

The V gene is TRBV9, the J gene TRBJ2-3; tentatively, D is TRBD2 (6 bases). The germline V gene has CDR1 SGDLS and CDR2 YYNGEE. This CDR3 contains 15 residues. The V and J ends lost 0 bases and 8 bases respectively, with 16 bases between them. The CDR3 region is CASSVEVNPGGTQYF. The DNA for the CDR3 is TGTGCCAGCAGCGTAGAGGTGAACCCCGGGGGTACGCAGTATTTT.

This clonotype was recorded once. V usage is TRBV7-9 and J usage is TRBJ2-1, with D possibly being TRBD1 (6 bases). The V end lost 4 bases, the J end lost 7 bases, and 14 bases lay between the germline ends. This CDR3 is 14 amino acids long. Per germline, CDR1 SEHNR and CDR2 FQNEAQ (reference sequence). Here the CDR3 reads CASSSTGPQNEQFF. The CDR3, as DNA: TGTGCCAGCAGCTCCACAGGGCCCCAAAATGAGCAGTTCTTC. Supplemented by reference TRBV7-9 and TRBJ2-1, the full variable domain reads DTGVSQNPRHKITKRGQNVTFRCDPISEHNRLYWYRQTLGQGPEFLTYFQNEAQLEKSRLLSDRFSAERPKGSFSTLEIQRTEQGDSAMYLCASSSTGPQNEQFFGPGTRLTVL.

This clonotype is a singleton in its sample. The chain combines TRBV9 with TRBJ1-1, with D perhaps TRBD1 (5 bases). The CDR3 loop spans 15 amino acids. Trimming shortened V by 7 bases and J by 6 bases, and 22 bases separated the two germline ends. Germline loops: CDR1 SGDLS, CDR2 YYNGEE. CDR3 DNA: TGTGCCAGCGGCCCGGGGGGGTCTTGGACCGCTGAAGCTTTCTTT. The encoded protein is CASGPGGSWTAEAFF.

This clonotype was counted once. The chain carries TRBV19 and TRBJ1-2, with a possible D match to TRBD1 (6 bases). V lost 6 bases to trimming and J lost 4 bases, with 12 bases between them. Germline V lookup: CDR1 LNHDA, CDR2 SQIVND (reference sequence). The CDR3 sequence is 13 residues long. The CDR3 sequence: CASRGGLIYGYTF. CDR3 DNA: TGTGCCAGTAGAGGGGGGCTCATCTATGGCTACACCTTC.

V usage is TRBV7-2 and J usage is TRBJ2-2; 9 nucleotides match TRBD2. V trimming: 5 bases; J trimming: 3 bases; junction bases outside the gene matches: 4. This CDR3 is built from 15 residues. Germline-derived CDR1 and CDR2 are SGHTA and FQGNSA. The CDR3 DNA reads TGTGCCAGCAGCCCAGCGGGAGGCGACACCGGGGAGCTGTTTTTT. Translation gives CASSPAGGDTGELFF.

This clonotype was seen a few times. The chain carries TRBV7-2 and TRBJ2-3, with D unclear. The CDR3 extends over 13 amino acids. Germline V gene lookup returns CDR1 SGHTA and CDR2 FQGNSA. V was trimmed by 6 bases and J by 6 bases, leaving 13 bases between them. As DNA, the CDR3 is TGTGCCAGCAGTCCTCCCGGGTCTGATACGCAGTATTTT. It codes for CASSPPGSDTQYF.

The rearrangement links TRBV20-1 to TRBJ2-7, with D maybe TRBD2 (6 bases). V was clipped by 3 bases and J by 7 bases, with 25 bases between them. CDR3 length equals 16 residues. CDR1 is DFQATT and CDR2 is SNEGSKA in the germline V gene (reference sequence). CDR3 DNA: TGCAGTGCTAGCCCAGCGGGTCTTTCCGTGTCGGGTGAGCAGTACTTC. This gives the protein CSASPAGLSVSGEQYF.

This rearrangement joins TRBV29-1 to TRBJ1-2; D not resolved. In germline, CDR1 is SQVTM, CDR2 ANQGSEA. The CDR3 sequence is 11 residues long. With 2 bases removed from V and 4 bases from J, the gap between germline ends came to 5 bases. The CDR3 bases are TGCAGCGTTGAAACGGTCTATGGCTACACCTTC. The encoded protein is CSVETVYGYTF.

This chain joins TRBV12-3 or TRBV12-4 and TRBJ2-3, with unresolved D. V was trimmed by 4 bases and J by 1 base, leaving 9 bases between them. The CDR3 loop spans 14 amino acids. CDR3 region: CASSSSARTDTQYF. The CDR3 DNA reads as TGTGCCAGCAGTTCGTCGGCGCGCACAGATACGCAGTATTTT.

The count of this clonotype is one. The V call is TRBV5-6, the J call TRBJ1-1; D is undetermined. The CDR3 contains 14 residues. Germline CDR1 and CDR2: SGHDT and YYEEEE. Deletions cut 4 bases from V and 7 bases from J, with 17 bases between. The CDR3 region is CASSNRELISEAFF. CDR3 DNA: TGTGCCAGCAGCAACCGGGAGCTAATCAGTGAAGCTTTCTTT.

V is TRBV25-1 and J is TRBJ2-7; 9 nucleotides match TRBD2. The CDR3 spans 15 residues. Trimming at V came to 4 bases and at J to 4 bases, leaving 8 bases not matched to a gene. Germline CDR1 MGHDK, CDR2 SYGVNS. The DNA of the CDR3 is TGTGCCAGCAGTGTGACTAGCGGTCTTTGGTACGAGCAGTACTTC. Its protein product is CASSVTSGLWYEQYF.

This chain uses TRBV7-9 with TRBJ1-5; TRBD1 might be the D (6 bases). Between the trimmed V and J ends, which lost 4 bases and 1 base, there was a span of 8 bases. Germline CDR1 SEHNR, CDR2 FQNEAQ (reference sequence). This CDR3 is built from 14 residues. This CDR3 reads CASSYGQSNQPQHF. The CDR3 DNA sequence: TGTGCCAGCAGCTACGGACAGAGCAATCAGCCCCAGCATTTT.

The chain carries TRBV3-1 and TRBJ2-7; D gene uncertain. The CDR3 covers 15 residues. In germline, CDR1 is LGHDT, CDR2 YNNKEL (reference sequence). Between the trimmed V and J ends, which lost 9 bases and 5 bases, there was a span of 23 bases. In nucleotides, the CDR3 is TGTGCCAGTCCTTCCGGTTATTATTTTCGGGACGAGCAGTACTTC. This codes for CASPSGYYFRDEQYF.

V gene TRBV12-3 or TRBV12-4 combines with J gene TRBJ2-7; 12 bases align to TRBD2. The CDR3 extends over 14 amino acids. V lost 3 bases, J lost 6 bases, and 3 bases stayed unmatched. The CDR3 coding sequence is TGTGCCAGCAGTTTGCTAGCGGGAGGGCTCGAGCAGTACTTC. It translates to CASSLLAGGLEQYF.

The V call is TRBV21-1, the J call TRBJ1-3; the table assigns TRBD1, which was not confirmed against the DNA. TRBV21-1 is described as a pseudogene. This CDR3 is 20 amino acids long. The CDR3, as DNA: TGTGCCAGCAGGAAACGCTCGGTTATGACAGTAATCAGCTCTGGAAACACCATATATTTT. Translation gives CASRKRSVMTVISSGNTIYF.

The V and J genes are TRBV12-3 or TRBV12-4 and TRBJ1-2, with 7 positions matching TRBD1. The CDR3 totals 12 residues. The V and J ends lost 6 bases and 6 bases, in that order; junction bases with no gene match: 4. As DNA, the CDR3 is TGTGCCAGCAGGACAGGGTGGAATGGCTACACCTTC. It translates to CASRTGWNGYTF.

This chain connects TRBV11-1 to TRBJ2-3; D is unclear. The V end was cut by 5 bases, the J end by 4 bases, with 10 bases between. The CDR3 length is 13 residues. Germline lookup yields CDR1 SGHAT and CDR2 FQDESV (reference sequence). This CDR3 is CASSLETADTQYF. The CDR3 DNA sequence: TGTGCCAGCAGCCTCGAGACGGCAGATACGCAGTATTTT.